Listed below are T cell receptor beta chains from one sample, sequenced in a study of blood T cell repertoires in COVID-19. The repertoire was sequenced with immunoSEQ multiplex PCR; TCRdb's copy has only in-frame clones and lacks some. The sample carries 150,000 to 200,000 clones, 80% to 95% recorded once. Sequencing was done on a sample of peripheral blood. All receptors derive from an older woman with COVID-19, enrolled during active disease. Both conserved end residues are part of each CDR3. D genes are given only for firm matches. Part of the rows lack a size; the others show once, few, many or a class for expanded clones.

TRBD1	-	TRBV4-1	TRBJ1-6	TGCGCCAGCAGCCAAAGGGAACAGGGGGCTAATTCACCCCTCCACTTT	CASSQREQGANSPLHF
TRBD1	few	TRBV6-1	TRBJ2-2	TGTGCCAGCAGGGAAGGACAGGGTATCGGGGAGCTGTTTTTT	CASREGQGIGELFF
-	-	TRBV2	TRBJ1-2	TGTGCCAGCTCTCAGGGGTACTATGGCTACACCTTC	CASSQGYYGYTF
TRBD1	-	TRBV4-2	TRBJ2-7	TGTGCCAGCAGCCAAGAATCGGGACAGGGGGCCTACGAGCAGTACTTC	CASSQESGQGAYEQYF
TRBD2	-	TRBV5-6	TRBJ2-1	TGTGCCAGCAGCGTAACAACTAGCGGGGGTCTGTTCTTC	CASSVTTSGGLFF
-	-	TRBV3-1/TRBV3-2	TRBJ1-6	TGTGCCAGCAGCCAAGATCAGGCAACTAATTCACCCCTCCACTTT	CASSQDQATNSPLHF
-	-	TRBV7-9	TRBJ1-1	TGTGCCAGCAGCCACCGGACTGAAACACCCTCTTCCACTGAAGCTTTCTTT	CASSHRTETPSSTEAFF
TRBD1	-	TRBV29-1	TRBJ1-2	TGCAGCGTTAAAGAAACAGGGGGCTATGGCTACACCTTC	CSVKETGGYGYTF
TRBD1	-	TRBV4-1	TRBJ1-2	TGCGCCAGCAGCCCCGACCTTGACAGGGCCGGGGGCGGCTACACCTTC	CASSPDLDRAGGGYTF
-	-	TRBV7-6	TRBJ2-5	TGTGCCAGCAGCTTTTTACCGGTCATAGAGACCCAGTACTTC	CASSFLPVIETQYF
TRBD1	-	TRBV4-3	TRBJ1-1	TGCGCCAGCAGCCAAGATGGGAAGGGGGCGATTGGGAACACTGAAGCTTTCTTT	CASSQDGKGAIGNTEAFF
-	-	TRBV6-2/TRBV6-3	TRBJ1-2	TGTGCCAGCAGTTGGGCCAGCAGCTATGGCTACACCTTC	CASSWASSYGYTF
-	-	TRBV5-1	TRBJ1-1	TGCGCCAGCAGCTTGGACAGGGAAGTTAGCACTGAAGCTTTCTTT	CASSLDREVSTEAFF
TRBD2	-	TRBV9	TRBJ2-1	TGTGCCAGCAGCGTAGAAGCGGGGGGGTACAATGAGCAGTTCTTC	CASSVEAGGYNEQFF
-	once	TRBV19	TRBJ2-7	TGTGCCAGTAGTATAGGGGGCGACCCCTACGAGCAGTACTTC	CASSIGGDPYEQYF
-	-	TRBV2	TRBJ1-6	TGTGCCAGCAGCACGGACAGCTATAATTCACCCCTCCACTTT	CASSTDSYNSPLHF
-	-	TRBV10-3	TRBJ1-1	TGTGCCATCAGTGAGTCCGGGGTTGGGACTGAAGCTTTCTTT	CAISESGVGTEAFF
TRBD1	-	TRBV15	TRBJ2-5	TGTGCCACCAGCAGGGGACAGGATCGGGCAGAGACCCAGTACTTC	CATSRGQDRAETQYF
TRBD1	-	TRBV7-6	TRBJ1-1	TGTGCCAGCAGGTCCACAGGGGCGTTAAACACTGAAGCTTTCTTT	CASRSTGALNTEAFF
TRBD1	-	TRBV9	TRBJ1-1	TGTGCCAGCAGCAGACAGGGACAGTTGAACACTGAAGCTTTCTTT	CASSRQGQLNTEAFF
TRBD1	-	TRBV19	TRBJ1-6	TGTGCCACCGGACAGGGCGGTTATTCACCCCTCCACTTT	CATGQGGYSPLHF
-	-	TRBV4-2	TRBJ2-4	TGTGCCAGCAGCCAAGACATAGCCAAAAACATTCAGTACTTC	CASSQDIAKNIQYF
-	-	TRBV5-1	TRBJ1-3	TGCGCCAGCAGCCCCGGGTCTGGAAACACCATATATTTT	CASSPGSGNTIYF
TRBD1	-	TRBV7-2	TRBJ1-1	TGTGCCAGCAGCTTAGGTCCCCGGACAGGGGAATCTTTCTTT	CASSLGPRTGESFF
TRBD1	-	TRBV5-1	TRBJ2-3	TGCGCCAGCAGCTTGTGGACAGGTGGAAAGCAGGCGGATACGCAGTATTTT	CASSLWTGGKQADTQYF
-	-	TRBV15	TRBJ2-1	TGTGCCACCAGCAGAGATGGGGCAGCTAATGAGCAGTTCTTC	CATSRDGAANEQFF
-	once	TRBV29-1	TRBJ1-1	TGCAGCGTTGTAGTGTTGCAGGGCGAAGCTTTCTTT	CSVVVLQGEAFF
-	-	TRBV7-2	TRBJ1-1	TGTGCCAGCAGCTTAGGTTTGAGGGAGATAGCTTTCTTT	CASSLGLREIAFF
-	-	TRBV5-1	TRBJ2-1	TGCGCCAGCAGCTTACAGTCTGGGTCGAATGAGCAGTTCTTC	CASSLQSGSNEQFF
-	once	TRBV3-1/TRBV3-2	TRBJ1-6	TGTGCCAGCAGCGACACCAACAATTCACCCCTCCACTTT	CASSDTNNSPLHF
TRBD1	-	TRBV30	TRBJ2-3	TGTGCCTGGAGTGTCCTACAGGGGTTTGGGGATACGCAGTATTTT	CAWSVLQGFGDTQYF
TRBD1	-	TRBV15	TRBJ1-4	TGTGCCACCAGCAGAGAGGGAGGGACAGGGGGTGAAAAACTGTTTTTT	CATSREGGTGGEKLFF
-	-	TRBV9	TRBJ1-4	TGTGCCAGCAGCGTAGCTGGGGGCCGTGAAAAACTGTTTTTT	CASSVAGGREKLFF
-	-	TRBV30	TRBJ1-1	TGTGCCTCTCAGGAGGGCGGAGAGACTGAAGCTTTCTTT	CASQEGGETEAFF
-	-	TRBV4-1	TRBJ1-2	TGCGCCAGCAGCCAAGATCCCCCCCCCAGATTCTATGGCTACACCTTC	CASSQDPPPRFYGYTF
-	-	TRBV19	TRBJ1-1	TGTGCCAGTAGTATCCCCTTTGTAGCTTTCTTT	CASSIPFVAFF
-	-	TRBV6-6	TRBJ1-5	TGTGCCAGCAGTTACGGTGGTGTTGGCCAGCCCCAGCATTTT	CASSYGGVGQPQHF
-	-	TRBV27	TRBJ1-1	TGTGCCAGCAGATCACAGAACACTGAAGCTTTCTTT	CASRSQNTEAFF
-	-	TRBV12-3/TRBV12-4	TRBJ2-5	TGTGCCAGCAGTTTTCCGGAAGAGACCCAGTACTTC	CASSFPEETQYF
-	-	TRBV25-1	TRBJ2-2	TGTGCCAGCAGTGAATGGACAGAGGGCACCGGGGAGCTGTTTTTT	CASSEWTEGTGELFF
-	-	TRBV29-1	TRBJ1-2	TGCAGCGTTGAAGAAGGAGCCTCTAACTATGGCTACACCTTC	CSVEEGASNYGYTF
-	-	TRBV7-9	TRBJ1-6	TGTGCCAGCCGCCTGGAGAATTCACCCCTCCACTTT	CASRLENSPLHF
-	-	TRBV9	TRBJ1-3	TGTGCCAGCAGCGTAGGGGTGGACTGGATCTCTGGAAACACCATATATTTT	CASSVGVDWISGNTIYF
TRBD1	few	TRBV6-5	TRBJ1-1	TGTGCCAGTACCTTAGTGACAGGGGTTACTGAAGCTTTCTTT	CASTLVTGVTEAFF
TRBD1	-	TRBV4-3	TRBJ2-7	TGCGCCAGCAGCCAAGTCCCTGGGACAGTCGAATACGAGCAGTACTTC	CASSQVPGTVEYEQYF
TRBD1	-	TRBV9	TRBJ1-6	TGTGCCAGCAGCTCAACCGGGACAGAAAATTCACCCCTCCACTTT	CASSSTGTENSPLHF
-	-	TRBV4-3	TRBJ1-4	TGCGCCAGCAGCCAAGGGGCAGATGCTGAAAAACTGTTTTTT	CASSQGADAEKLFF
-	few	TRBV7-2	TRBJ1-4	TGTGCCAGCAGCCCTGAACTCAATGAAAAACTGTTTTTT	CASSPELNEKLFF
TRBD2	-	TRBV6-2/TRBV6-3	TRBJ2-3	TGTGCCAGCAGTTCTCCAGGGCTAGCGGGGGTAGGGACGCAGTATTTT	CASSSPGLAGVGTQYF
-	-	TRBV27	TRBJ1-1	TGTGCCAGCAGGGGCAGGGGCCTTGGAGCTTTCTTT	CASRGRGLGAFF
-	-	TRBV13	TRBJ1-1	TGTGCCAGCAGCCCGGGGGGGAGGGGCACTGAAGCTTTCTTT	CASSPGGRGTEAFF
-	once	TRBV6-1	TRBJ1-2	TGTGCCAGCAGTGAGTGGCTGGACAGAGGCTACACCTTC	CASSEWLDRGYTF
TRBD1	-	TRBV6-5	TRBJ1-2	TGTGCCAGCAGCTATACTAGGACAGGGGGTCTCGGCTACACCTTC	CASSYTRTGGLGYTF
-	-	TRBV6-2/TRBV6-3	TRBJ1-1	TGTGCCAGCAGTTATGTGCGGGAACGGTCAACCTTGAACACTGAAGCTTTCTTT	CASSYVRERSTLNTEAFF
-	-	TRBV7-2	TRBJ1-6	TGTGCCAGCAGCCTACAGGGCTTCAATTCACCCCTCCACTTT	CASSLQGFNSPLHF
-	-	TRBV13	TRBJ1-4	TGTGCCAGCAGCTTAGGGTCGAGGTCTAATGAAAAACTGTTTTTT	CASSLGSRSNEKLFF
TRBD2	-	TRBV5-1	TRBJ2-5	TGCGCCAGCAGCGGGACTAGCGGGGGGCCCGAGACCCAGTACTTC	CASSGTSGGPETQYF
TRBD1	-	TRBV4-2	TRBJ1-1	TGTGCCAGCAGCCAAGTTGGGGGGACAGGGGCAGAAGCTTTCTTT	CASSQVGGTGAEAFF
-	-	TRBV6-5	TRBJ2-7	TGTGCCAGCAGTCGGGACACCTACTCCTACGAGCAGTACTTC	CASSRDTYSYEQYF
TRBD1	-	TRBV15	TRBJ1-1	TGTGCCACCAGCAGAGATCTTCCAGGGGGGACTGAAGCTTTCTTT	CATSRDLPGGTEAFF